A single sample gave rise to the 15 T cell receptor beta chains below, sequenced in a study of blood T cell repertoires in COVID-19 (dated by TCRdb to about 2020). The method was the immunoSEQ multiplex PCR assay. TCRdb mirrors the immuneACCESS table, restricted to in-frame sequences. Some clones are absent from its copies; in checked studies, under half trace to an unresolved V gene, and the reason for the others is unknown. The sample yields fewer than 35,000 clones; 85% were counted once. The ten most abundant clones make up around 8.6% of the sample. The specimen was peripheral blood. The receptors derive from a man at least 80 years old with active COVID-19.

The rearrangement links TRBV19 to TRBJ1-2, with a weak D call TRBD1 (5 bases). Trimming removed 3 bases at V and 7 bases at J, with 12 bases between. This CDR3 comprises 13 residues. The germline V gene encodes CDR1 LNHDA and CDR2 SQIVND (reference sequence). The CDR3 loop is CASSIGGASGYTF. CDR3 coding DNA: TGTGCCAGTAGTATCGGAGGGGCCAGTGGCTACACCTTC.

This clone occurred a few times. This chain links TRBV30 with TRBJ2-3; D is possibly TRBD2 (5 bases). The V end was cut by 3 bases, the J end by 1 base, with 8 bases between. In germline, CDR1 is GTSNPN, CDR2 SVGIG (reference sequence). This CDR3 region has 13 residues. The CDR3 DNA follows: TGTGCCTGGAGGGCCGGGGGCACAGATACGCAGTATTTT. It translates to CAWRAGGTDTQYF.

The rearrangement uses TRBV3-1 (or the pseudogene TRBV3-2) and TRBJ1-4, with D unresolved. The CDR3 is 14 residues long. Germline-derived CDR1 and CDR2 are LGHDT and YNNKEL (reference sequence). V was trimmed by 0 bases and J by 4 bases, leaving 6 bases between them. This CDR3 reads CASSQEGSNEKLFF. CDR3 nucleotides: TGTGCCAGCAGCCAAGAAGGGAGTAATGAAAAACTGTTTTTT.

The V gene is TRBV4-2, the J gene TRBJ2-7, with 12 bases identical to TRBD1. V was pared by 4 bases and J by 5 bases, with 9 bases of the junction left unmatched. From germline, CDR1 is LGHNA and CDR2 YNFKEQ. This CDR3 has 16 residues. CDR3: CASSLRPGQGADEQYF. The CDR3, as DNA: TGTGCCAGCAGCCTGAGACCGGGACAGGGGGCGGACGAGCAGTACTTC.

This chain links TRBV21-1 with TRBJ1-4. TRBV21-1 is a pseudogene. This CDR3 contains 13 residues. The CDR3 region has the DNA TGTGCCAGCAGCCCCCCGGGGGACGTGGAACTGTTTTTT. Its protein product is CASSPPGDVELFF.

The chain carries TRBV2 and TRBJ1-5; D is unresolved. Germline V gives CDR1 SNHLY, CDR2 FYNNEI. V lost 3 bases and J 1 base, leaving 10 bases between the germline ends. The CDR3 runs to 15 residues. The CDR3 DNA sequence: TGTGCCAGCAGTGACTCTGGCTTAAGCAATCAGCCCCAGCATTTT. Translating it yields CASSDSGLSNQPQHF.

As regards this clone: The junction departs from germline at one end; a sequencing error may be responsible. The genes are TRBV4-3 and TRBJ2-2, with 7 bases matching TRBD2. Germline assignment: CDR1 LGHNA and CDR2 YSLEER. This CDR3 region has 14 residues. The CDR3 bases are TGCGCCAGCAGCCAAAGCGGGAACTCCGGGGAGCTGTTTTTT. Translated, it gives CASSQSGNSGELFF.

The rearrangement uses TRBV7-9 and TRBJ1-1; D unclear. The CDR3 runs 16 residues. Germline CDR1 is SEHNR and CDR2 is FQNEAQ (reference sequence). V was shortened by 5 bases and J by 6 bases, with 22 bases between the two germline ends. The CDR3 is CASSPLAGLNLAEAFF. The CDR3 DNA follows: TGTGCCAGCAGCCCCTTAGCCGGCCTCAACCTGGCTGAAGCTTTCTTT.

This chain connects TRBV28 to TRBJ1-6; D unclear. Per the germline V gene, CDR1 is MDHEN and CDR2 is SYDVKM. Trimming shortened V by 8 bases and J by 8 bases, and 10 bases separated the two germline ends. The CDR3 runs 12 residues. CDR3 coding DNA: TGTGCCAGCGTAACGGGATATTCACCCCTCCACTTT. Its protein product is CASVTGYSPLHF. Full variable domain (remainder filled in from reference TRBV28 and TRBJ1-6): DVKVTQSSRYLVKRTGEKVFLECVQDMDHENMFWYRQDPGLGLRLIYFSYDVKMKEKGDIPEGYSVSREKKERFSLILESASTNQTSMYLCASVTGYSPLHFGNGTRLTVT.

This clone was detected a few times. The chain employs TRBV7-9 and TRBJ1-1; D is perhaps TRBD1 (5 bases). This CDR3 has 13 residues. Germline V gene data show CDR1 as SEHNR and CDR2 as FQNEAQ (reference sequence). V was clipped by 5 bases and J by 6 bases, with 13 bases between them. The CDR3 region has the DNA TGTGCCAGCAGCCTTGGGGGGAGCGCTGAAGCTTTCTTT. Translating it yields CASSLGGSAEAFF.

This clone was seen a few times. J is TRBJ1-1 and V is TRBV18; D remains unclear. CDR1 and CDR2 (germline): KGHSH, LQKENI. This CDR3 region has 13 residues. The V end was cut by 2 bases, the J end by 1 base, with 5 bases between. CDR3 residues: CASSPGRNTEAFF. The CDR3 nucleotides are TGTGCCAGCTCACCAGGCAGGAACACTGAAGCTTTCTTT.

The genes are TRBV7-9 and TRBJ2-2, with 9 positions matching TRBD2. The CDR3 sequence is 15 residues long. Germline V gene data show CDR1 as SEHNR and CDR2 as FQNEAQ (reference sequence). V lost 7 bases to trimming and J lost 4 bases; unmatched junction nucleotides: 7. CDR3 sequence: CASTAGGLGTGELFF. CDR3 nucleotide sequence: TGTGCCAGCACCGCGGGGGGGCTAGGCACCGGGGAGCTGTTTTTT.

The rearrangement uses TRBV6-6 and TRBJ2-5; TRBD2 agrees at 10 bases. The germline gives CDR1 MNHNY, CDR2 SVGAGI (reference sequence). The CDR3 has 15 amino acids. J lost 5 bases, V lost 6 bases, and 9 bases had no gene match. This chain's CDR3 is CASSPGAGGSETQYF. CDR3 coding DNA: TGTGCCAGCAGCCCTGGAGCGGGGGGGTCGGAGACCCAGTACTTC.

V gene TRBV28 combines with J gene TRBJ1-2; perhaps TRBD1 as D (5 bases). Trimming removed 1 base from V and 1 base from J, with 10 bases in between. The CDR3 covers 15 residues. Germline V lookup: CDR1 MDHEN, CDR2 SYDVKM. CDR3 nucleotides: TGTGCCAGCAGTTTATTTAGACAGTTTAACTATGGCTACACCTTC. It encodes CASSLFRQFNYGYTF.

The chain uses TRBV7-2 and TRBJ2-5; 9 positions agree with TRBD2. The CDR3 is 14 residues long. V shed 3 bases and J 5 bases; nucleotides not matched to a gene: 4. The V gene's germline CDR1 is SGHTA and CDR2 FQGNSA. The CDR3 DNA reads TGTGCCAGCAGCTTTCAGCGGGGGGCGGAGACCCAGTACTTC. This codes for CASSFQRGAETQYF.